The present entry profiles one T cell receptor (beta chain) with its context. It has no known antigen specificity. Base quality data are lacking; no much larger clone is found one base away. The library was produced with the immunoSEQ multiplex PCR assay. The paper's processing steps were these. A statistical classification framework was built to diagnose cytomegalovirus status from the catalog of TCR beta chain sequences. Here the immuneACCESS table is served through TCRdb, limited to in-frame sequences with V and J called. Missing clones are a known gap in these copies; in checked studies unresolved V genes cover under half, and the rest lacks a known reason. For V, J and clone size, that table is used; D and trimming come from the DNA. Counted in this sample were roughly 200,000 clones; roughly 81% of them appeared once. Over 0.95% of the sample rests with the top ten. The sample comes from a study of cytomegalovirus exposure and HLA in healthy donors (dated by TCRdb to 2015 to 2018). About the investigation overall: According to a later analysis, the roughly 130 validation repertoires were produced on the same platform as the approximately 620 repertoires of the first cohort. The study aimed to test whether cataloging public T cell receptors could reveal signatures of past pathogen exposure. A separate validation cohort of 100 to 150 different subjects was used in addition to the approximately 700-subject first cohort. To predict cytomegalovirus infection status, the study brought together high-throughput TCR immunosequencing, statistical association of individual TCRs with disease status, and machine learning.

The donors belonged to the validation cohort of around 130 subjects, which was separate from the roughly 680-subject first cohort. General study outcomes and caveats: Subsequent analysis determined that TCRs grouped into clusters in the first cohort also showed a tendency toward co-occurrence across the approximately 110 validation repertoires, and about 94% of cluster scores exceeded 0. In vitro tests confirmed that a few of the cytomegalovirus-associated TCR beta chains recognize cytomegalovirus antigens. While some public TCRs were present in many individuals, most TCR sequences turned up only very rarely across donors. Cytomegalovirus status was reported to be diagnosed by the classifier with high specificity and sensitivity in both the original and validation cohorts. A later analysis lacked HLA typing for the validation cohort, so it scored co-occurrence in that cohort across all 110 or so repertoires. It was suggested by the authors that the approach could potentially be generalized to other disease states and immunological phenotypes. In the study, about 150 TCR beta chains were listed as associated with cytomegalovirus.

The source of this sequence is a woman under 40 in good health and CMV-seronegative. Sample: PBMCs.

This receptor has the CDR3 CASTLQGRGETQYF. The nucleotide sequence reads TGTGCCAGCACACTTCAGGGCAGGGGCGAGACCCAGTACTTC. The chain is made from TRBV2 and TRBJ2-5, with TRBD1 tentatively as D gene (6 bases match). Counted from cysteine to phenylalanine, this CDR3 has 14 amino acids. The sequence is cut down to CDR3 DNA, 42 bases in frame from base 1. Sequences SNHLY (CDR1) and FYNNEI (CDR2) are obtained from the germline V gene. V loses 7 bases of germline sequence and J loses 5 bases, and the interval between the two ends is 17 bases.